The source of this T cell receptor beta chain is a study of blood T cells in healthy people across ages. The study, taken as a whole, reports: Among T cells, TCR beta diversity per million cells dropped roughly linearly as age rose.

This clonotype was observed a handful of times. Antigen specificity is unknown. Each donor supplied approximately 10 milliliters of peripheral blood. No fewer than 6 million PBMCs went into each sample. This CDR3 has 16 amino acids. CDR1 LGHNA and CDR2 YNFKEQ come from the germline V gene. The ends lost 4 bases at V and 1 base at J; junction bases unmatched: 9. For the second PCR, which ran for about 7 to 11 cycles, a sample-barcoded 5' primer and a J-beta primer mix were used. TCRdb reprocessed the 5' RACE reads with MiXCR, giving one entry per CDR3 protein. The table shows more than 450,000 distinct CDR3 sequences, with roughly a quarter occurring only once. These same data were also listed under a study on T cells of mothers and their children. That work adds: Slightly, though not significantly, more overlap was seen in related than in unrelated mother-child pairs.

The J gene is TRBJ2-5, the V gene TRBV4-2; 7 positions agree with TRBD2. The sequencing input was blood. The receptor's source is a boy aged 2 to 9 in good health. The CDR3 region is CASSLRGAGSQETQYF. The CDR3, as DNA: TGTGCCAGCAGCCTAAGGGGAGCGGGGTCCCAAGAGACCCAGTACTTC.